This T cell receptor (beta chain) was sequenced for a study of CD8+CD57+ T cells in acquired aplastic anemia. Germline V gives CDR1 SNHLY, CDR2 FYNNEI. The CDR3 totals 10 residues. Trimming pared 7 bases from V and 7 bases from J, leaving 7 bases between. Profiles of TCR beta VDJ and CDR3 were generated from a genomic DNA template. Each CDR3 protein gets one entry after TCRdb re-called the reads with MiXCR. The sample has 150,000 to 200,000 distinct CDR3 sequences; approximately 40% are singletons. This clonotype was detected only once. The genes are TRBV2 and TRBJ1-2; D not resolved. The material sequenced was sorted CD4+, CD8+, or CD8+CD57+ T cells (not recorded which) from PBMCs. This sequence originates from a human donor in good health. CDR3 DNA sequence: TGTGCCAGCATGGACGGTGGCTACACCTTC. Amino acid sequence: CASMDGGYTF.